The 9 T cell receptor beta chains below were found in one sample sequenced in a study of CD8 T cells in Susac syndrome. A quantity of about 0.5 to 1 ug RNA underwent reverse transcription using random hexamers. TCRdb redid the calling of the immunoSEQ multiplex PCR reads with MiXCR, one entry per CDR3 protein. Among about 140,000 distinct CDR3 sequences listed, roughly 95% were seen once. The sample comprised CD4+ T cells from PBMCs. These receptors all come from a human donor in good health.

This chain links TRBV18 with TRBJ2-5; D not certain. This CDR3 is built from 12 residues. CDR1 KGHSH and CDR2 LQKENI come from the germline V gene. V lost 4 bases to trimming and J lost 2 bases, with 5 bases between them. The CDR3 region is CASSQEQETQYF. The CDR3 nucleotides are TGTGCCAGCTCACAGGAACAAGAGACCCAGTACTTC.

J is TRBJ2-7 and V is TRBV28; 9 bases align to TRBD1. There are 18 residues in the CDR3. The V segment lost 0 bases and the J segment 3 bases; nucleotides outside the gene matches: 12. CDR1 and CDR2 (germline): MDHEN, SYDVKM. As DNA, the CDR3 is TGTGCCAGCAGTTTATGGGACCTGGGACAGGGAGAAAACTACGAGCAGTACTTC. This translates into CASSLWDLGQGENYEQYF.

V is TRBV30 and J is TRBJ1-5, with a possible D match to TRBD1 (6 bases). The ends were cut back, 0 bases at V and 7 bases at J, with 13 bases in the middle. The CDR3 is 14 amino acids. Per germline, CDR1 GTSNPN and CDR2 SVGIG (reference sequence). The CDR3 here is CAWSVFGGGQPQHF. The CDR3 DNA reads as TGTGCCTGGAGTGTCTTCGGGGGCGGGCAGCCCCAGCATTTT.

The rearrangement uses TRBV28 and TRBJ1-1; D uncertain. Trimming cost V 7 bases and J 8 bases, with 17 bases left between them. Germline V gene sequence: CDR1 MDHEN, CDR2 SYDVKM. This CDR3 spans 13 amino acids. Written as DNA, the CDR3 is TGTGCCAGCATTATCCATACCTCCCGAGAAGCTTTCTTT. This encodes CASIIHTSREAFF.

The chain carries TRBV7-6 and TRBJ1-2; D remains ambiguous. The V end was cut by 1 base, the J end by 6 bases, with 9 bases between. The CDR3 spans 13 residues. Germline CDR1 is SGHVS and CDR2 is FNYEAQ. CDR3 DNA: TGTGCCAGCAGCTTAGGGCCCGACCATGGCTACACCTTC. Protein sequence: CASSLGPDHGYTF.

In DNA form, the CDR3 reads TGTGCCACCAGCAGCGACCTGGGTACGCAGTATTTT. This translates into CATSSDLGTQYF. V usage is TRBV15 and J usage is TRBJ2-3; D is undetermined. Looked up from germline, CDR1 is LNHNV and CDR2 is YYDKDF (reference sequence). Deletions cut 3 bases from V and 8 bases from J, with 9 bases between. This CDR3 contains 12 residues. Drawing the rest from reference TRBV15 and TRBJ2-3, the complete variable domain is DAMVIQNPRYQVTQFGKPVTLSCSQTLNHNVMYWYQQKSSQAPKLLFHYYDKDFNNEADTPDNFQSRRPNTSFCFLDIRSPGLGDTAMYLCATSSDLGTQYFGPGTRLTVL.

The chain carries TRBV30 and TRBJ2-5, with TRBD2 matching 7 bases. CDR1 and CDR2 (germline): GTSNPN, SVGIG (reference sequence). The CDR3 is 14 residues long. CDR3 in amino acids: CAYLLASGIETQYF. The CDR3 nucleotides read TGTGCATACCTGCTGGCTAGCGGTATCGAGACCCAGTACTTC.

Here the CDR3 reads CASSPTTRGDEQYF. As DNA, the CDR3 is TGCGCCAGCAGCCCGACTACCCGTGGGGACGAGCAGTACTTC. J is TRBJ2-7 and V is TRBV5-1; the D gene is possibly TRBD2 (5 bases). This CDR3 is 14 amino acids long. Germline values: CDR1 SGHRS, CDR2 YFSETQ. Trimming removed 4 bases from V and 5 bases from J, with 16 bases in between.

The chain uses TRBV10-3 and TRBJ2-1; a possible D gene is TRBD2 (6 bases). CDR1 and CDR2 (germline): ENHRY, SYGVKD. The V end was cut by 3 bases, the J end by 0 bases, with 15 bases between. The CDR3 runs 17 residues. The CDR3, as DNA: TGTGCCATCAGTGAAGGACTACCACGGAGCTCCTACAATGAGCAGTTCTTC. Translating it yields CAISEGLPRSSYNEQFF.